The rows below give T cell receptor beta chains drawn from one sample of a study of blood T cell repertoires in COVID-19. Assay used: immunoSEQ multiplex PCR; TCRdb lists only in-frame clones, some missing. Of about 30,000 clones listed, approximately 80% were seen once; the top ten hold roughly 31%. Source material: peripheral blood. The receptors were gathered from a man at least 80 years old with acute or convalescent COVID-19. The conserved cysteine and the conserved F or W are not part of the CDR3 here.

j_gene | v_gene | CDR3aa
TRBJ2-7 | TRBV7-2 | ASSLATSGGLYGEQY
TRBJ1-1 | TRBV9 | ASSVGLGAVNTEAF
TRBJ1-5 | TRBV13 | ASSLGGGGNQPQH
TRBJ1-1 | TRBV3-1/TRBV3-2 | ASSQEDRGPYTEAF
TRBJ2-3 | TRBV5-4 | ASSLVMGGSNTDTQY
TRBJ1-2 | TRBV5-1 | ASSPSWDSLYGYT
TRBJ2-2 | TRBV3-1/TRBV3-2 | ASSPRRGSTGELF
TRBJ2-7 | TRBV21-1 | ASSRTPTSGPYEQY
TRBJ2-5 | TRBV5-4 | ASSLGAGVGETQY
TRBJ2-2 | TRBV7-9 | ASSYRTSGRAANTGELF
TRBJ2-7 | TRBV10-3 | AISESYYEQY
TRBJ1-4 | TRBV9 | ASSVERTTNEKLF
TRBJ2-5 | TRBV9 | ASSVRGEYQETQY
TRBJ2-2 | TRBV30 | AWRGGLATGELF
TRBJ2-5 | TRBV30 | AWGNRGKTQY
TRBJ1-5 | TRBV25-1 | ASGDRFDQPQH
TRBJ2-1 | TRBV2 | ASRRSGRSDEQF
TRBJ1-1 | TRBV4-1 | ASSRGGRNTEAF
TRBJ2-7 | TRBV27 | ASSRKGTGSSYEQY
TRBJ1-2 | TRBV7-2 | ASSPRRTVAGYGYT
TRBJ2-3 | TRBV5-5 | ASSLISGGGTDTQY
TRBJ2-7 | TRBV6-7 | ASSAHSPGHQGMREQY